This T cell receptor beta chain appears in the sequencing data of a study of OX40 agonist ivuxolimab in advanced cancers. About the study: Patients received ivuxolimab, an agonistic anti-OX40 (CD134) antibody. Cohort: more than 75% men, mean age around 61, aged roughly 20 to 79.

In this sample, this clone turned up once. Its antigen is as yet unknown. One base separates it from a far larger clone, so it is likely a read error. This same CDR3 is encoded by further DNA sequences in the sample. Germline loops: CDR1 SGHNT, CDR2 YYREEE (reference sequence). The CDR3 has 14 amino acids. Study outcomes and limitations: Dose levels from 0.1 to 3.0 mg/kg saw CD4+ and CD8+ blood T cells expand clonally by week 6.

Generated by immunoSEQ multiplex PCR, the TCRdb table keeps only in-frame clones and is missing some. The data contain roughly 41,000 clones, about 91% of them singletons. The sample was CD4+ or CD8+ T cells sorted from blood, taken in a trial of the OX40 agonist ivuxolimab. The clonotype was recovered from an adult with an advanced solid tumor such as melanoma, head and neck, liver or kidney cancer. The chain couples TRBV5-4 to TRBJ1-2, with TRBD1 as a possible D gene (5 bases). The CDR3 sequence is CASSLSGTRYGYTF. In nucleotides, the CDR3 is TGCGCCAGCAGCTTGTCCGGGACCCGCTATGGCTACACCTTC. Based on the CDR3 plus reference TRBV5-4 and TRBJ1-2, the full variable domain is ETGVTQSPTHLIKTRGQQVTLRCSSQSGHNTVSWYQQALGQGPQFIFQYYREEENGRGNFPPRFSGLQFPNYSSELNVNALELDDSALYLCASSLSGTRYGYTFGSGTRLTVV.